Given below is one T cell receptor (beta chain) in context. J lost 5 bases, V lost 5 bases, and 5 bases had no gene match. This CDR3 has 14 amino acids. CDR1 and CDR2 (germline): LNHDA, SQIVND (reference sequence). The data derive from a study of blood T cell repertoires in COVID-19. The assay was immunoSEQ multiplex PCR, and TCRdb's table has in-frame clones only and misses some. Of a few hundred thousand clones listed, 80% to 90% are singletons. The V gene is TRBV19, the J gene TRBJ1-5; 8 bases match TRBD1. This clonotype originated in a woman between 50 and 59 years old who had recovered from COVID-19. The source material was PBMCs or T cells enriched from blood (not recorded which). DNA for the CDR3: TGTGCCAGTAGTCCAGGGACAGGAGATCAGCCCCAGCATTTT. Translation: CASSPGTGDQPQHF.